This note documents a single T cell receptor beta chain sequence. The antigen remains undetermined. This entry comes from a study of cytomegalovirus exposure and HLA in healthy donors. PCR involved 60 Vbeta and 13 Jbeta primers. Libraries were prepared by immunoSEQ multiplex PCR; TCRdb keeps only in-frame clonotypes and omits some of them. The table records fewer than 200,000 clones, about 85% of them present only once. Study-wide findings and caveats: As a later analysis showed, a missense DCLRE1C variant was linked to trimming of TCR beta V- and J-genes. Earlier analysis looked at TCR beta V segments, and most were productive about 87% or about 30% of the time.

V dropped 2 bases and J dropped 4; count of bases not matched to a gene: 13. Germline CDR1 and CDR2: SGHTA and FQGNSA. The CDR3 loop spans 17 amino acids. What was sequenced was PBMCs. This receptor was obtained from a woman in her 50s in good health and CMV-seropositive. V usage is TRBV7-2 and J usage is TRBJ1-2, with 7 bases identical to TRBD1. The CDR3 nucleotides read TGTGCCAGCAGCTTATCCTTTAACTCCGGGACAGCCTATGGCTACACCTTC. Translated: CASSLSFNSGTAYGYTF.